The rows below give T cell receptor beta chains drawn from one sample of a study of blood T cell repertoires in COVID-19. TCRdb keeps only in-frame clones here, not all; method: immunoSEQ multiplex PCR. The sample lists around 250,000 clones; around nine tenths were seen once. Material for sequencing was peripheral blood. Source of these receptors: a man aged 35-49 years with active or convalescent COVID-19. The CDR3 runs from the conserved cysteine through the conserved F or W. Each record gives: V gene, clone size, D gene, J gene, CDR3 DNA, CDR3 protein. The D gene is left open where the match is weak. The size of a clone is reported for some rows only, either as once, few or many, or as a class for expanded clones.

v_gene: TRBV19; abundance: NA; d_gene: NA; j_gene: TRBJ1-2; CDR3nt: TGTGCCAGTAGGACGGGGGGTGACTATGGCTACACCTTC; CDR3aa: CASRTGGDYGYTF
v_gene: TRBV3-1/TRBV3-2; abundance: few; d_gene: TRBD1; j_gene: TRBJ1-2; CDR3nt: TGTGCCAGCAGCCAAGGGGGACAGGAAAACTATGGCTACACCTTC; CDR3aa: CASSQGGQENYGYTF
v_gene: TRBV28; abundance: NA; d_gene: TRBD1; j_gene: TRBJ1-6; CDR3nt: TGTGCCAGCAGTTTAGGGGCAGGGGGGAGCAATTCACCCCTCCACTTT; CDR3aa: CASSLGAGGSNSPLHF
v_gene: TRBV5-5; abundance: NA; d_gene: NA; j_gene: TRBJ2-3; CDR3nt: TGTGCCAGCAGCTTGGACGTAACTAGCACAGATACGCAGTATTTT; CDR3aa: CASSLDVTSTDTQYF
v_gene: TRBV7-7; abundance: NA; d_gene: NA; j_gene: TRBJ1-2; CDR3nt: TGTGCCACCGGGAACGGGGTCGGCTATGGCTACACCTTC; CDR3aa: CATGNGVGYGYTF
v_gene: TRBV7-6; abundance: NA; d_gene: NA; j_gene: TRBJ2-2; CDR3nt: TGTGCCAGCAGCCATTTCACCGGGGAGCTGTTTTTT; CDR3aa: CASSHFTGELFF
v_gene: TRBV10-3; abundance: NA; d_gene: NA; j_gene: TRBJ2-7; CDR3nt: TGTGCCATCAGTGAGTCCTCGGGCGAGCAGTACTTC; CDR3aa: CAISESSGEQYF
v_gene: TRBV7-6; abundance: NA; d_gene: TRBD1; j_gene: TRBJ1-6; CDR3nt: TGTGCCAGCAGAAAAGGGGACAGCGGGAGTAATTCACCCCTCCACTTT; CDR3aa: CASRKGDSGSNSPLHF
v_gene: TRBV18; abundance: once; d_gene: TRBD1; j_gene: TRBJ1-3; CDR3nt: TGTGCCAGCTCACCACGGGGCACAGGGGCCCTCTCTGGAAACACCATATATTTT; CDR3aa: CASSPRGTGALSGNTIYF
v_gene: TRBV27; abundance: NA; d_gene: TRBD2; j_gene: TRBJ2-2; CDR3nt: TGTGCCAGCAGACCGGGATTGAGGCTAGCGGGGACTAATCCGAACACCGGGGAGCTGTTTTTT; CDR3aa: CASRPGLRLAGTNPNTGELFF
v_gene: TRBV19; abundance: many; d_gene: NA; j_gene: TRBJ1-2; CDR3nt: TGTGCCAGTAGGCAGGGGCCCCTTTGGGGCTACACCTTC; CDR3aa: CASRQGPLWGYTF
v_gene: TRBV4-1; abundance: NA; d_gene: TRBD1; j_gene: TRBJ1-1; CDR3nt: TGCGCCAGCAGCCTGGGACAGATGAACACTGAAGCTTTCTTT; CDR3aa: CASSLGQMNTEAFF
v_gene: TRBV12-3/TRBV12-4; abundance: NA; d_gene: NA; j_gene: TRBJ2-3; CDR3nt: TGTGCCAGCAGTTTTGTCCCGGATACGCAGTATTTT; CDR3aa: CASSFVPDTQYF
v_gene: TRBV11-2; abundance: NA; d_gene: TRBD2; j_gene: TRBJ2-3; CDR3nt: TGTGCCAGCCTTAGCGGGATGCGCACAGATACGCAGTATTTT; CDR3aa: CASLSGMRTDTQYF
v_gene: TRBV12-3/TRBV12-4; abundance: NA; d_gene: NA; j_gene: TRBJ1-6; CDR3nt: TGTGCCAGCAGTTTACCAGGGTCGGCCCTCCACTTT; CDR3aa: CASSLPGSALHF
v_gene: TRBV5-1; abundance: NA; d_gene: NA; j_gene: TRBJ1-6; CDR3nt: TGCGCCAGCAGCTTGGACACAGGTGGTAATTCACCCCTCCACTTT; CDR3aa: CASSLDTGGNSPLHF
v_gene: TRBV11-2; abundance: NA; d_gene: NA; j_gene: TRBJ2-2; CDR3nt: TGTGCCAGCAGTGTTAGGGGGGGAAGCACCGGGGAGCTGTTTTTT; CDR3aa: CASSVRGGSTGELFF
v_gene: TRBV9; abundance: NA; d_gene: TRBD1; j_gene: TRBJ2-5; CDR3nt: TGTGCCAGCAGCCCACAGGGGGCCGAGCAGACCCAGTACTTC; CDR3aa: CASSPQGAEQTQYF
v_gene: TRBV10-3; abundance: NA; d_gene: TRBD1; j_gene: TRBJ1-2; CDR3nt: TGTGCCATCAGGCCGGGACAGGGAGTTTTTAACGACTATGGCTACACCTTC; CDR3aa: CAIRPGQGVFNDYGYTF
v_gene: TRBV7-2; abundance: NA; d_gene: NA; j_gene: TRBJ1-2; CDR3nt: TGTGCCAGCAGCGTCCTGGAGGGGAACTATGGCTACACCTTC; CDR3aa: CASSVLEGNYGYTF
v_gene: TRBV7-8; abundance: once; d_gene: NA; j_gene: TRBJ1-5; CDR3nt: TGTGCCAGCAGCAAGGGGTCCGGCAATCAGCCCCAGCATTTT; CDR3aa: CASSKGSGNQPQHF
v_gene: TRBV24-1; abundance: NA; d_gene: TRBD1; j_gene: TRBJ1-2; CDR3nt: TGTGCCACCAGAAGTAATTTCGGGACAGGGGGCAGGGGCTACACCTTC; CDR3aa: CATRSNFGTGGRGYTF
v_gene: TRBV24-1; abundance: many; d_gene: TRBD1; j_gene: TRBJ2-2; CDR3nt: TGTGCCACCAGTCCACCGGGACAGGGCCGCACCGGGGAGCTGTTTTTT; CDR3aa: CATSPPGQGRTGELFF
v_gene: TRBV6-5; abundance: NA; d_gene: NA; j_gene: TRBJ2-2; CDR3nt: TGTGCCAGCAGTTCGACATACACCGGGGAGCTGTTTTTT; CDR3aa: CASSSTYTGELFF
v_gene: TRBV3-1/TRBV3-2; abundance: few; d_gene: NA; j_gene: TRBJ1-2; CDR3nt: TGTGCCAGCAGCCAAACAGGAGCTGGGAAAGACTATGGCTACACCTTC; CDR3aa: CASSQTGAGKDYGYTF
v_gene: TRBV27; abundance: NA; d_gene: NA; j_gene: TRBJ2-7; CDR3nt: TGTGCCAGCAGTTTATCGGACGTGGGGGCGGGCGAGCAGTACTTC; CDR3aa: CASSLSDVGAGEQYF
v_gene: TRBV25-1; abundance: NA; d_gene: NA; j_gene: TRBJ1-1; CDR3nt: TGTGCCAGCAGTGGATGGGGGGGTACTGAAGCTTTCTTT; CDR3aa: CASSGWGGTEAFF
v_gene: TRBV13; abundance: NA; d_gene: TRBD2; j_gene: TRBJ2-3; CDR3nt: TGTGCCAGCAGCCCCGCGGCTGGACTAGCGGGAGGAACAGATACGCAGTATTTT; CDR3aa: CASSPAAGLAGGTDTQYF
v_gene: TRBV27; abundance: once; d_gene: TRBD1; j_gene: TRBJ1-5; CDR3nt: TGTGCCAGCAGTCTACAGGGGAATCAGCCCCAGCATTTT; CDR3aa: CASSLQGNQPQHF
v_gene: TRBV5-4; abundance: NA; d_gene: NA; j_gene: TRBJ2-2; CDR3nt: TGTGCCAGCAGCTTGGAGCTCCGGTCGACCGGGGAGCTGTTTTTT; CDR3aa: CASSLELRSTGELFF
v_gene: TRBV27; abundance: NA; d_gene: NA; j_gene: TRBJ1-2; CDR3nt: TGTGCCAGCAGTTTTAGCGCTTTCGGGGAAACGGGGGTCTATGGCTACACCTTC; CDR3aa: CASSFSAFGETGVYGYTF
v_gene: TRBV19; abundance: NA; d_gene: NA; j_gene: TRBJ1-6; CDR3nt: TGTGCCAGTAGGAACCACGACGGAGGGATAGGCTCACCCCTCCACTTT; CDR3aa: CASRNHDGGIGSPLHF
v_gene: TRBV11-2; abundance: NA; d_gene: TRBD1; j_gene: TRBJ1-3; CDR3nt: TGTGCCAGCAGCTCAGGACAGGGGGTCGACACCATATATTTT; CDR3aa: CASSSGQGVDTIYF
v_gene: TRBV5-1; abundance: NA; d_gene: TRBD2; j_gene: TRBJ2-1; CDR3nt: TGCGCCAGCAGCCTCGAGGGGACTAGCGGGAGGTTGCTCTACAATGAGCAGTTCTTC; CDR3aa: CASSLEGTSGRLLYNEQFF
v_gene: TRBV7-9; abundance: few; d_gene: TRBD1; j_gene: TRBJ1-3; CDR3nt: TGTGCCAGCAGCTTCACAGGGGGAAGCTCTGGAAACACCATATATTTT; CDR3aa: CASSFTGGSSGNTIYF
v_gene: TRBV28; abundance: NA; d_gene: TRBD2; j_gene: TRBJ2-7; CDR3nt: TGTGCCAGCAGGGGACTAGCGGGAGATTCTGCCTACGAGCAGTACTTC; CDR3aa: CASRGLAGDSAYEQYF
v_gene: TRBV5-5; abundance: NA; d_gene: TRBD1; j_gene: TRBJ2-3; CDR3nt: TGTGCCAGCAGCGGGACAGGAGGGGATACGCAGTATTTT; CDR3aa: CASSGTGGDTQYF